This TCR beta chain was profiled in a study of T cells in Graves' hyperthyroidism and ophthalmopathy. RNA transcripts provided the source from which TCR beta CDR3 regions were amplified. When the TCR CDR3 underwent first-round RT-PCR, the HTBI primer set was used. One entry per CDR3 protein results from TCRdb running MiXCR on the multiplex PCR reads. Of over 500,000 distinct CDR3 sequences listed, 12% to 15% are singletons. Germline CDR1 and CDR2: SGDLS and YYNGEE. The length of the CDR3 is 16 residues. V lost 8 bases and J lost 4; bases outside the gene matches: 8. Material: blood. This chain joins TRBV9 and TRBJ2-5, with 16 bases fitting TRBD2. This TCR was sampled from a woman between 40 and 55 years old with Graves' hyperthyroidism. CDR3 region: CASGTSGRAGVETQYF. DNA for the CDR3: TGTGCCAGTGGGACTAGCGGGAGGGCCGGTGTAGAGACCCAGTACTTC.